A single sample gave rise to the 27 T cell receptor beta chains below, sequenced in a study of blood T cell repertoires in COVID-19. Profiling relied on immunoSEQ multiplex PCR, and the TCRdb table lists in-frame clones only, not all of them. The sample lists approximately 210,000 clones; about 90% were seen once. The specimen was peripheral blood. These receptors all come from a man aged 35 to 55 with active or convalescent COVID-19.

The rearrangement joins TRBV30 to TRBJ1-2, with D possibly being TRBD1 (6 bases). The ends were cut back, 1 base at V and 3 bases at J, with 9 bases in the middle. This CDR3 is 13 amino acids long. Germline CDR1 GTSNPN, CDR2 SVGIG (reference sequence). The chain's CDR3 is CAWSADRYYGYTF. The CDR3 DNA reads TGTGCCTGGAGTGCCGACAGGTACTATGGCTACACCTTC.

The CDR3 nucleotides are TGTGCCAGCTCACTAATCCCCCTTCCGGACACTGAAGCTTTCTTT. Translating gives CASSLIPLPDTEAFF. The J gene is TRBJ1-1, the V gene TRBV18; no definite D call. Per germline, CDR1 KGHSH and CDR2 LQKENI. V lost 4 bases, J lost 3 bases, and 15 bases lay in between. The CDR3 runs to 15 residues.

This clone has a handful of counts. This sequence joins TRBV7-9 and TRBJ1-3, with 8 nucleotides matching TRBD1. After removal of 1 base from V and 4 bases from J, the junction contained 3 bases not matched to a gene. Germline V gene lookup returns CDR1 SEHNR and CDR2 FQNEAQ (reference sequence). This CDR3 region has 15 residues. The CDR3 loop is CASSLDRGAGNTIYF. Here the CDR3 DNA reads TGTGCCAGCAGCTTAGACAGGGGGGCCGGAAACACCATATATTTT. Full variable domain (outside the CDR3, taken from reference TRBV7-9 and TRBJ1-3): DTGVSQNPRHKITKRGQNVTFRCDPISEHNRLYWYRQTLGQGPEFLTYFQNEAQLEKSRLLSDRFSAERPKGSFSTLEIQRTEQGDSAMYLCASSLDRGAGNTIYFGEGSWLTVV.

The table lists this clone with a few counts. The chain carries TRBV5-1 and TRBJ1-6; 9 bases match TRBD1. CDR3 length: 15 amino acids. Germline loops: CDR1 SGHRS, CDR2 YFSETQ. The J segment lost 10 bases and the V segment lost 4 bases, leaving 9 bases of the junction unmatched. The CDR3 coding sequence is TGCGCCAGCAGCCTCAGGACAGGGGAGGACTCACCCCTCCACTTT. It is translated as CASSLRTGEDSPLHF.

In this sample, this clone turned up once. This rearrangement joins TRBV7-6 to TRBJ2-2; 7 bases fit TRBD2. From germline, CDR1 is SGHVS and CDR2 FNYEAQ. The CDR3 sequence is 15 residues long. The V gene end was trimmed by 3 bases and the J gene end by 2 bases; junction bases not matched to a gene: 3. Here the CDR3 DNA reads TGTGCCAGCAGCTTCCAGCGGGGAAACACCGGGGAGCTGTTTTTT. Amino acid sequence: CASSFQRGNTGELFF.

The rearrangement joins TRBV5-4 to TRBJ2-4, with no clear D. Germline values: CDR1 SGHNT, CDR2 YYREEE (reference sequence). V lost 4 bases and J 7 bases, leaving 12 bases between the germline ends. The CDR3 is 13 residues long. For the CDR3, the DNA is TGTGCCAGCAGCAGCAAAAGTCTGAACATTCAGTACTTC. Translation gives CASSSKSLNIQYF. The variable domain in full, with the rest retrieved from reference TRBV5-4 and TRBJ2-4, is ETGVTQSPTHLIKTRGQQVTLRCSSQSGHNTVSWYQQALGQGPQFIFQYYREEENGRGNFPPRFSGLQFPNYSSELNVNALELDDSALYLCASSSKSLNIQYFGAGTRLSVL.

V and J are TRBV19 and TRBJ1-3; 9 nucleotides match TRBD1. CDR1 is LNHDA, CDR2 SQIVND, per germline (reference sequence). This CDR3 is 16 amino acids long. V lost 11 bases and J lost 2; bases outside the gene matches: 13. CDR3 in DNA: TGTGCCTCCCGGGACAGGGTCAGTAACCCTGGAAACACCATATATTTT. It codes for CASRDRVSNPGNTIYF.

This clone was counted a single time. The genes are TRBV5-1 and TRBJ1-1; 10 bases line up with TRBD1. Trimming at V came to 0 bases and at J to 3 bases, leaving 2 bases not matched to a gene. There are 15 residues in the CDR3. CDR1 is SGHRS and CDR2 is YFSETQ in the germline V gene. CDR3 sequence reads: CASSLGGTGDTEAFF. The DNA of the CDR3 is TGCGCCAGCAGCTTGGGTGGGACAGGGGACACTGAAGCTTTCTTT.

The chain carries TRBV5-1 and TRBJ2-7; possibly TRBD1 for D (5 bases). The germline V gene encodes CDR1 SGHRS and CDR2 YFSETQ. Trimming stripped 2 bases from V and 0 bases from J, with 15 bases between. There are 16 residues in the CDR3. CDR3 nucleotides: TGCGCCAGCAGCTTTACAGACAGTCCGAGCTCCTACGAGCAGTACTTC. Translated, it gives CASSFTDSPSSYEQYF.

Worth noting for this clone: Other DNA sequences within the sample encode an identical CDR3. The V and J genes are TRBV7-3 and TRBJ2-2, with D perhaps matching TRBD2 (6 bases). CDR1 is SGHTA and CDR2 is FQGTGA in the germline V gene. V lost 5 bases to trimming and J lost 5 bases, with 12 bases between them. The CDR3 has 14 amino acids. CDR3 bases: TGTGCCAGCAGCCCGACGGGGGATACCGGGGAGCTGTTTTTT. Its translation: CASSPTGDTGELFF.

The V and J genes are TRBV7-8 and TRBJ1-2, with 9 bases aligning to TRBD1. V shed 5 bases, J shed 3 bases, and the junction held 7 bases outside the gene matches. Germline CDR1 SGHVS, CDR2 FQNEAQ. The CDR3 has 15 amino acids. The CDR3 coding sequence is TGTGCCAGCAGCCAGTACAGGGGGCAGGACTATGGCTACACCTTC. Amino acid sequence: CASSQYRGQDYGYTF.

This clone was recorded only once. The gene calls are TRBV19 and TRBJ1-5; D perhaps matches TRBD1 (6 bases). The V gene's germline CDR1 is LNHDA and CDR2 SQIVND (reference sequence). The length of the CDR3 is 13 residues. V lost 4 bases to trimming and J lost 7 bases, with 11 bases between them. The DNA of the CDR3 is TGTGCCAGTAGTAACAGGGCATGGCAGCCCCAGCATTTT. This encodes CASSNRAWQPQHF.

The chain carries TRBV5-1 and TRBJ2-5; D might be TRBD1 (7 bases). Between the trimmed V and J ends, which lost 0 bases and 3 bases, there was a span of 12 bases. Germline V gene lookup returns CDR1 SGHRS and CDR2 YFSETQ. CDR3 length: 15 amino acids. CDR3 DNA sequence: TGCGCCAGCAGCTTGGGGGGGGACAGCAAAGAGACCCAGTACTTC. Protein: CASSLGGDSKETQYF.

This chain joins TRBV4-1 and TRBJ2-3, with 9 bases aligning to TRBD2. The V segment lost 5 bases and the J segment 1 base; nucleotides outside the gene matches: 10. The CDR3 has 17 amino acids. CDR1 MGHRA and CDR2 YSYEKL come from the germline V gene. CDR3 protein: CASSSPYGGRGTDTQYF. CDR3 bases: TGCGCCAGCAGCTCTCCGTACGGCGGGAGGGGCACAGATACGCAGTATTTT.

The J gene is TRBJ1-1, the V gene TRBV28, with 9 bases that match TRBD1. V lost 8 bases to trimming and J lost 4 bases; unmatched junction nucleotides: 8. This CDR3 is built from 14 residues. CDR1 and CDR2 (germline): MDHEN, SYDVKM. This chain's CDR3 is CASVPGTGSTEAFF. For the CDR3, the DNA is TGTGCCAGCGTCCCCGGGACAGGGTCCACTGAAGCTTTCTTT.

In its sample, this clone was seen a few times. The chain links TRBV19 to TRBJ1-2, with D hard to call. The germline V gene has CDR1 LNHDA and CDR2 SQIVND (reference sequence). There are 13 residues in the CDR3. V dropped 7 bases and J dropped 3 bases, with 12 bases sitting between them. In nucleotides, the CDR3 is TGTGCCAGTACCCCGGAGGGTGACTATGGCTACACCTTC. This sequence encodes CASTPEGDYGYTF.

J is TRBJ1-2 and V is TRBV27, with TRBD1 identical over 7 bases. Germline V gene sequence: CDR1 MNHEY, CDR2 SMNVEV (reference sequence). With V trimmed by 2 bases and J by 4 bases, 4 bases remained unmatched. This CDR3 spans 14 amino acids. For the CDR3, the DNA is TGTGCCAGCAGTTTACGACAGGGAGGCTATGGCTACACCTTC. As protein: CASSLRQGGYGYTF.

The chain combines TRBV12-5 with TRBJ2-3; 8 bases are a match to TRBD1. Germline V gene sequence: CDR1 LGHNT, CDR2 FRNRAP. J lost 2 bases, V lost 6 bases, and 10 bases had no gene match. The CDR3 sequence is 16 residues long. The CDR3 loop reads CASGYVRDRITDTQYF. CDR3 sequence (DNA): TGTGCTAGTGGATACGTTAGGGACAGGATCACAGATACGCAGTATTTT.

This chain joins TRBV2 and TRBJ1-1, with D possibly TRBD1 on 6 matching bases. The CDR3 runs to 13 residues. Germline V gene data show CDR1 as SNHLY and CDR2 as FYNNEI. Between the trimmed V and J ends, which lost 2 bases and 4 bases, there was a span of 8 bases. The CDR3 region is CASSERGGTEAFF. CDR3 coding DNA: TGTGCCAGCAGTGAAAGGGGGGGCACTGAAGCTTTCTTT.

There are a few counts of this clone. V and J are TRBV19 and TRBJ1-2, with TRBD1 matching over 8 bases. Germline assignment: CDR1 LNHDA and CDR2 SQIVND (reference sequence). CDR3 length equals 14 residues. The V gene end was trimmed by 5 bases and the J gene end by 1 base; junction bases not matched to a gene: 3. CDR3 amino acids: CASSQTGGNYGYTF. The CDR3 DNA follows: TGTGCCAGTAGTCAAACAGGGGGTAACTATGGCTACACCTTC.

V usage is TRBV6-4 and J usage is TRBJ1-5, with TRBD1 matching over 7 bases. This CDR3 has 15 residues. The germline V gene has CDR1 MRHNA and CDR2 SNTAGT. J gave up 1 base and V 1 base, and 1 base lay outside the gene matches. The CDR3 here is CASSDLGQSNQPQHF. For the CDR3, the DNA is TGTGCCAGCAGTGACTTGGGACAGAGCAATCAGCCCCAGCATTTT.

The chain carries TRBV2 and TRBJ1-1; possible D gene TRBD1, 6 bases. The V end was cut by 10 bases, the J end by 3 bases, with 9 bases between. This CDR3 has 11 amino acids. The germline CDR1 and CDR2 sequences are SNHLY and FYNNEI. The CDR3 loop is CATTGYTEAFF. The CDR3 bases are TGTGCCACCACAGGGTACACTGAAGCTTTCTTT.

This clone was seen only a few times. This chain uses TRBV28 with TRBJ2-2; D not certain. V gave up 5 bases and J gave up 8 bases, with 12 bases separating them. The CDR3 is 13 amino acids. Germline-derived CDR1 and CDR2 are MDHEN and SYDVKM. CDR3 amino acids: CASSPESLGELFF. The CDR3 nucleotides are TGTGCCAGCAGTCCAGAATCGTTGGGGGAGCTGTTTTTT. Full variable domain (rest looked up from reference TRBV28 and TRBJ2-2): DVKVTQSSRYLVKRTGEKVFLECVQDMDHENMFWYRQDPGLGLRLIYFSYDVKMKEKGDIPEGYSVSREKKERFSLILESASTNQTSMYLCASSPESLGELFFGEGSRLTVL.

V gene TRBV10-3 combines with J gene TRBJ2-7; 10 nucleotides line up with TRBD2. Per germline, CDR1 ENHRY and CDR2 SYGVKD. Trimming cost V 5 bases and J 0 bases; bases outside gene matches: 4. This CDR3 is built from 15 residues. CDR3 bases: TGTGCCATCAGTAGGTCTAGCGGGAGCTCCTACGAGCAGTACTTC. It encodes CAISRSSGSSYEQYF.

V is TRBV6-4 and J is TRBJ2-1; the D is unclear. This CDR3 has 16 amino acids. The V and J ends lost 6 bases and 0 bases respectively, with 15 bases between them. Germline V gives CDR1 MRHNA, CDR2 SNTAGT. This CDR3 reads CASSAQSLSSYNEQFF. Here the CDR3 DNA reads TGTGCCAGCAGCGCTCAAAGTCTGAGCTCCTACAATGAGCAGTTCTTC.

In its sample, this clone was seen once. This sequence joins TRBV9 and TRBJ2-5; D might be TRBD2 (7 bases). The CDR3 spans 17 residues. Germline loops: CDR1 SGDLS, CDR2 YYNGEE. The V gene lost 4 bases and the J gene lost 0 bases, with 19 bases spanning the gap. DNA of the CDR3: TGTGCCAGCAGCCCCCCTGGTGGGGGGGGCTACCAAGAGACCCAGTACTTC. Protein sequence: CASSPPGGGGYQETQYF.

This sequence joins TRBV5-1 and TRBJ1-1; TRBD1 matches at 8 bases. The CDR3 spans 15 residues. J was trimmed by 0 bases and V by 5 bases; bases with no gene match: 6. Germline-derived CDR1 and CDR2 are SGHRS and YFSETQ. The CDR3 DNA reads as TGCGCCAGCAGAAATCGGACAGGGATGAACACTGAAGCTTTCTTT. Translated, it gives CASRNRTGMNTEAFF.